This T cell receptor beta chain is drawn from a study of T-cell memory formation after mild COVID-19. Overall study results and limits: Most CD4+ clones that shrank were in CM and EM, while CD8+ ones turned up in EMRA.

There are a few counts of this clonotype. Its antigen is as yet unknown. Using constant-segment primers, 5'RACE produced TCR alpha and TCR beta cDNA libraries carrying sample barcodes and UMIs. TCRdb reprocessed the 5' RACE reads via MiXCR and lists one record per CDR3 protein. The sample contains about 350,000 distinct CDR3 sequences, around 28% of which appear only once. Germline CDR1 is ENHRY and CDR2 is SYGVKD. The CDR3 length is 11 residues. V shed 3 bases and J shed 7 bases, with 6 bases lying between them. This chain joins TRBV10-3 and TRBJ1-1, with D possibly being TRBD1 (5 bases). Sample: PBMCs or a T cell subset sorted from them (not recorded which). The TCR was taken from an adult woman who had mild COVID-19 (a few samples of this study predate the infection). Cell type and time point are not known. CDR3 in DNA: TGTGCCATCAGTGACAGGGATGAAGCTTTCTTT. This encodes CAISDRDEAFF.